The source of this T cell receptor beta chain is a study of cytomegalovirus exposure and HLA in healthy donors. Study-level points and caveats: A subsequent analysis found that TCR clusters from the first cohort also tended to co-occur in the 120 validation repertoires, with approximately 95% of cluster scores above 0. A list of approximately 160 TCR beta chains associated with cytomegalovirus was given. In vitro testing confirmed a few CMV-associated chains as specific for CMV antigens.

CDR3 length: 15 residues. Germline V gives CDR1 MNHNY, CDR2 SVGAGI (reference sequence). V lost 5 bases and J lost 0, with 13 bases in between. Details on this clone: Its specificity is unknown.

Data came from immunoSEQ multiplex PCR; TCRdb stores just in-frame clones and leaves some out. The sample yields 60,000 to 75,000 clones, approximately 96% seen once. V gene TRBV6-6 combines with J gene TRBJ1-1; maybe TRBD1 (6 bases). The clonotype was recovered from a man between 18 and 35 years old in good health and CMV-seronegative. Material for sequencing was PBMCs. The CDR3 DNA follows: TGTGCCAGCAGTCAAGGACAGAAAATGAACACTGAAGCTTTCTTT. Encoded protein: CASSQGQKMNTEAFF.